The clone carrying this T cell receptor beta chain occurred many times. Its matching antigen is unknown. The assay was immunoSEQ multiplex PCR, and TCRdb's table has in-frame clones only and misses some. Of fewer than 1.4 million clones in the sample, 75% to 85% were seen once. The CDR3 length is 16 residues. Germline V lookup: CDR1 SGHRS, CDR2 YFSETQ. V lost 4 bases to trimming and J lost 4 bases; unmatched junction nucleotides: 10. The data derive from a study of shared clonotypes between healthy human individuals. Study as a whole: Donor composition was two women and a few men, aged 18 to 49. Three CD4 naive, three CD4 memory, two CD8 naive and one CD8 memory plate were used per donor. Overall study results and limits: Compared with clonotypes that all four donors shared, non-shared clonotypes had lower generation probabilities.

The J gene is TRBJ2-2, the V gene TRBV5-1, with 7 bases lining up with TRBD1. The specimen was memory CD4+ T cells from PBMCs. Noted subset: CD45RA-negative fraction. This sequence originates from a man aged 18 to 29 in good health. Some clones in this sample may be carry-over from other donors' samples. In nucleotides, the CDR3 is TGCGCCAGCAGCCCGGCAAACAGGGGAAGCACCGGGGAGCTGTTTTTT. Translating gives CASSPANRGSTGELFF.